A selection of T cell receptor beta chains follows, all from one sample in a study of blood T cell repertoires in COVID-19. The method was immunoSEQ multiplex PCR; TCRdb's version includes in-frame clones alone and lacks a portion of them. The sample includes over 55,000 clones, around 87% seen only once; the top ten take around 8%. Sequencing was performed on peripheral blood. These receptors came from a man aged 45-65 years with active COVID-19. Both conserved end residues are part of each CDR3. Each record gives: D gene, CDR3 length, J gene, V gene, CDR3 DNA, CDR3 protein. The D gene is left open where the match is weak.

d_gene: -; len: 18; j_gene: TRBJ2-6; v_gene: TRBV28; CDR3nt: TGTGCCAGCAGAGCTACAGGGTACCTCCTCTCAGGGGCCAACGTCCTGACTTTC; CDR3aa: CASRATGYLLSGANVLTF
d_gene: TRBD1; len: 17; j_gene: TRBJ2-5; v_gene: TRBV5-6; CDR3nt: TGTGCCAGCAGCTTGGATCCCGCAGGGGGCGGTTTTGAGACCCAGTACTTC; CDR3aa: CASSLDPAGGGFETQYF
d_gene: -; len: 13; j_gene: TRBJ1-1; v_gene: TRBV5-4; CDR3nt: TGTGCCAGCAGCTTATCTCTCGTCGCTGAAGCTTTCTTT; CDR3aa: CASSLSLVAEAFF
d_gene: -; len: 16; j_gene: TRBJ2-3; v_gene: TRBV5-6; CDR3nt: TGTGCCAGCAGCTTGGTACAGACCTCTAGCACAGATACGCAGTATTTT; CDR3aa: CASSLVQTSSTDTQYF
d_gene: TRBD1; len: 14; j_gene: TRBJ1-4; v_gene: TRBV7-9; CDR3nt: TGTGCCAGCAGCTTTCCGGGACAGAGGGAAAAACTGTTTTTT; CDR3aa: CASSFPGQREKLFF
d_gene: TRBD1; len: 13; j_gene: TRBJ1-1; v_gene: TRBV29-1; CDR3nt: TGCAGCGTTAGGACAGGGGGGAACACTGAAGCTTTCTTT; CDR3aa: CSVRTGGNTEAFF
d_gene: TRBD2; len: 18; j_gene: TRBJ2-3; v_gene: TRBV19; CDR3nt: TGTGCCAGTAGGGGACTAGCGGGAGGCATCTATCGTACAGATACGCAGTATTTT; CDR3aa: CASRGLAGGIYRTDTQYF
d_gene: -; len: 17; j_gene: TRBJ1-1; v_gene: TRBV18; CDR3nt: TGTGCCAGCTCACCAGCCCGTTTGGGCCGGGAGAACACTGAAGCTTTCTTT; CDR3aa: CASSPARLGRENTEAFF
d_gene: TRBD1; len: 15; j_gene: TRBJ1-5; v_gene: TRBV18; CDR3nt: TGTGCCAGCTCAGCCGGGACAGGGGTTAATCAGCCCCAGCATTTT; CDR3aa: CASSAGTGVNQPQHF
d_gene: -; len: 14; j_gene: TRBJ1-4; v_gene: TRBV3-1/TRBV3-2; CDR3nt: TGTGCCAGCAGCCATCACGGTTCCAATGAAAAACTGTTTTTT; CDR3aa: CASSHHGSNEKLFF
d_gene: TRBD2; len: 16; j_gene: TRBJ2-1; v_gene: TRBV5-5; CDR3nt: TGTGCCAGCAGCCGGATTCAAGCGGGGGGCCCCAGTGAGCAGTTCTTC; CDR3aa: CASSRIQAGGPSEQFF